The rows below give T cell receptor beta chains drawn from one sample of a study of blood T cell repertoires in COVID-19. The method was immunoSEQ multiplex PCR; TCRdb's version includes in-frame clones alone and lacks a portion of them. Found here are approximately 35,000 clones, approximately 87% of them singletons; the top ten hold 35% to 55%. What was sequenced was peripheral blood. Every receptor here comes from a human donor in a cohort sampled during active COVID-19. CDR3s include the opening cysteine and the closing phenylalanine or tryptophan. D genes are given only for firm matches. Some rows have no size entry. The others give once, few or many, or a class for an expanded clone.

J gene	D gene	clone size	V gene	CDR3 protein	CDR3 DNA
TRBJ1-3	TRBD1	NA	TRBV7-2	CASSASGQGPASSGNTIYF	TGTGCCAGCAGCGCATCGGGACAGGGGCCCGCGAGCTCTGGAAACACCATATATTTT
TRBJ2-3	NA	NA	TRBV5-1	CASSLRAQGDTDTQYF	TGCGCCAGCAGCTTAAGGGCGCAAGGGGACACAGATACGCAGTATTTT
TRBJ2-5	TRBD1	NA	TRBV24-1	CATSDDRGGGETQYF	TGTGCCACCAGTGATGACAGGGGTGGGGGGGAGACCCAGTACTTC
TRBJ2-5	TRBD2	NA	TRBV15	CATSRSPSGAGQETQYF	TGTGCCACCAGCAGGAGTCCTAGCGGGGCTGGCCAAGAGACCCAGTACTTC
TRBJ1-5	NA	NA	TRBV24-1	CATSDLPPWTYSNQPQHF	TGTGCCACCAGTGATTTGCCCCCGTGGACATATAGCAATCAGCCCCAGCATTTT
TRBJ1-5	NA	NA	TRBV24-1	CATSELSNQPQHF	TGTGCCACCAGCGAGCTTAGCAATCAGCCCCAGCATTTT
TRBJ2-1	TRBD1	NA	TRBV5-1	CASSLETGGGNEQFF	TGCGCCAGCAGCTTGGAGACAGGGGGTGGCAATGAGCAGTTCTTC
TRBJ2-1	TRBD2	NA	TRBV7-9	CASSLGGRGGKDNEQFF	TGTGCCAGCAGCTTAGGCGGGCGGGGGGGCAAGGACAATGAGCAGTTCTTC
TRBJ2-3	TRBD2	NA	TRBV7-3	CASSLTPPSGGSDTQYF	TGTGCCAGCAGCTTAACCCCGCCTAGCGGGGGGTCCGATACGCAGTATTTT
TRBJ2-7	TRBD2	NA	TRBV28	CASSPAGGSYEQYF	TGTGCCAGCAGCCCGGCGGGGGGCTCCTACGAGCAGTACTTC
TRBJ1-2	NA	NA	TRBV15	CATSRDRTTNMFGYTF	TGTGCCACCAGCAGAGATAGGACAACGAACATGTTTGGCTACACCTTC
TRBJ1-2	NA	NA	TRBV2	CASSQDSNYGYTF	TGTGCCAGCAGCCAAGACAGCAACTATGGCTACACCTTC
TRBJ2-5	TRBD2	NA	TRBV5-1	CASSLGGGAETQYF	TGCGCCAGCAGCTTGGGCGGGGGGGCGGAGACCCAGTACTTC
TRBJ1-4	NA	NA	TRBV6-5	CATNVSGFREKLFF	TGTGCCACCAATGTCTCGGGGTTTAGGGAAAAACTGTTTTTT
TRBJ2-6	NA	NA	TRBV7-9	CASSPRGRGSGANVLTF	TGTGCCAGCAGCCCGAGGGGGCGGGGCTCTGGGGCCAACGTCCTGACTTTC
TRBJ2-5	NA	NA	TRBV21-1	CASSKVWQTQETQYF	TGTGCCAGCAGCAAAGTTTGGCAGACACAAGAGACCCAGTACTTC
TRBJ2-7	TRBD1	NA	TRBV4-1	CASSDPDRGSYEQYF	TGCGCCAGCAGCGATCCGGACAGGGGCTCCTACGAGCAGTACTTC
TRBJ2-2	NA	NA	TRBV3-1/TRBV3-2	CASRFLGGAANTGELFF	TGTGCCAGCAGGTTCCTAGGGGGGGCTGCGAACACCGGGGAGCTGTTTTTT
TRBJ2-2	TRBD2	NA	TRBV27	CASSFAKASGNTGELFF	TGTGCCAGCAGTTTCGCCAAGGCTAGCGGAAACACCGGGGAGCTGTTTTTT
TRBJ2-7	NA	NA	TRBV14	CASSQGTGYTYEQYF	TGTGCCAGCAGCCAAGGTACGGGGTACACCTACGAGCAGTACTTC
TRBJ1-1	NA	NA	TRBV11-2	CASSLSRANTEAFF	TGTGCCAGCAGCTTATCCAGGGCGAACACTGAAGCTTTCTTT
TRBJ1-1	NA	NA	TRBV5-1	CASSLITTNTEAFF	TGCGCCAGCAGCTTAATAACAACGAACACTGAAGCTTTCTTT
TRBJ2-7	TRBD2	NA	TRBV7-2	CASSALGTSLYEQYF	TGTGCCAGCAGCGCTCTAGGGACTAGCTTGTACGAGCAGTACTTC
TRBJ1-6	TRBD1	NA	TRBV19	CASSFQGVHNSPLHF	TGTGCCAGTAGTTTTCAGGGGGTTCACAATTCACCCCTCCACTTT
TRBJ2-2	NA	NA	TRBV29-1	CSGIWTHTGELFF	TGCAGCGGAATTTGGACTCACACCGGGGAGCTGTTTTTT
TRBJ2-3	NA	NA	TRBV3-1/TRBV3-2	CASSPKSLATQYF	TGTGCCAGCAGCCCCAAGTCCCTAGCAACGCAGTATTTT
TRBJ2-3	NA	NA	TRBV5-4	CASRLAGSRTDTQYF	TGTGCCAGCCGCCTTGCGGGTTCTAGGACAGATACGCAGTATTTT
TRBJ2-2	TRBD1	NA	TRBV5-1	CASASGTVNTGELFF	TGCGCCAGTGCGTCCGGGACAGTTAACACCGGGGAGCTGTTTTTT
TRBJ2-7	TRBD1	NA	TRBV5-1	CASQTTGTYEQYF	TGCGCCAGCCAGACGACAGGGACCTACGAGCAGTACTTC
TRBJ2-2	TRBD2	once	TRBV7-9	CASSSRRVGLAGLTGELFF	TGTGCCAGCAGCTCCCGACGGGTCGGACTAGCGGGACTCACCGGGGAGCTGTTTTTT
TRBJ1-2	NA	NA	TRBV6-5	CASSYSSGVVYGYTF	TGTGCCAGCAGTTACTCTTCCGGGGTAGTTTATGGCTACACCTTC
TRBJ2-5	NA	few	TRBV2	CASTGQGETQYF	TGTGCCAGCACAGGGCAGGGTGAGACCCAGTACTTC
TRBJ2-6	NA	NA	TRBV15	CATSRSAMQRRNSGANVLTF	TGTGCCACCAGCAGGTCCGCAATGCAGCGGAGAAACTCTGGGGCCAACGTCCTGACTTTC
TRBJ2-1	NA	once	TRBV6-6	CASRTIGNEQFF	TGTGCCAGCAGGACGATCGGGAATGAGCAGTTCTTC
TRBJ2-1	TRBD2	NA	TRBV5-1	CASSLSLAANNEQFF	TGCGCCAGCAGCTTGTCACTAGCGGCTAACAATGAGCAGTTCTTC
TRBJ2-7	TRBD2	few	TRBV5-1	CASSLGAGGTYEQYF	TGCGCCAGCAGCTTGGGAGCGGGGGGGACCTACGAGCAGTACTTC
TRBJ2-5	NA	NA	TRBV28	CASSLVKETQYF	TGTGCCAGCAGTTTAGTAAAAGAGACCCAGTACTTC
TRBJ2-7	TRBD1	NA	TRBV10-2	CASRLRGPTYEQYF	TGCGCCAGCAGGCTCAGGGGGCCCACCTACGAGCAGTACTTC
TRBJ2-2	TRBD2	NA	TRBV4-1	CASSQDFGGANTGELFF	TGCGCCAGCAGCCAAGACTTCGGGGGGGCGAACACCGGGGAGCTGTTTTTT
TRBJ1-5	TRBD1	NA	TRBV24-1	CATSDRTGGGQPQHF	TGTGCCACCAGTGATAGGACAGGGGGAGGTCAGCCCCAGCATTTT
TRBJ1-1	NA	NA	TRBV3-1/TRBV3-2	CASSQGRSNTEAFF	TGTGCCAGCAGCCAAGGTCGGTCGAACACTGAAGCTTTCTTT
TRBJ2-2	TRBD2	NA	TRBV7-8	CASSPGLAGTANTGELFF	TGTGCCAGCAGCCCGGGACTAGCGGGCACGGCGAACACCGGGGAGCTGTTTTTT
TRBJ1-5	NA	NA	TRBV6-6	CASSYFTGYDQPQHF	TGTGCCAGCAGTTACTTTACAGGGTATGATCAGCCCCAGCATTTT
TRBJ2-7	NA	NA	TRBV19	CASSDQQAAYEQYF	TGTGCCAGTAGTGATCAGCAGGCTGCATACGAGCAGTACTTC
TRBJ2-3	TRBD2	NA	TRBV28	CASRGLAGGLGFRQYF	TGTGCCAGCAGAGGGCTGGCGGGGGGGCTTGGGTTCCGGCAGTATTTT
TRBJ2-2	TRBD1	once	TRBV7-3	CASSRSGQGGTGELFF	TGTGCCAGCAGCCGATCTGGACAGGGTGGCACCGGGGAGCTGTTTTTT
TRBJ1-5	TRBD1	NA	TRBV28	CASSPTDRVAPQHF	TGTGCCAGCAGCCCAACGGACAGGGTGGCGCCCCAGCATTTT
TRBJ1-1	TRBD1	NA	TRBV2	CASSSPGGPTEAFF	TGTGCCAGCAGTTCCCCAGGGGGGCCCACTGAAGCTTTCTTT
TRBJ1-1	NA	NA	TRBV11-3	CASSLGGHTEAFF	TGTGCCAGCAGCTTAGGGGGCCACACTGAAGCTTTCTTT
TRBJ1-5	NA	NA	TRBV9	CASSDDWSQPQHF	TGTGCCAGCAGCGACGACTGGAGTCAGCCCCAGCATTTT
TRBJ2-2	NA	NA	TRBV7-9	CASSPRLTGELFF	TGTGCCAGCAGCCCTCGACTCACCGGGGAGCTGTTTTTT
TRBJ1-1	NA	NA	TRBV4-1	CASSERPYRTPNTEAFF	TGCGCCAGCAGCGAAAGACCGTACCGGACACCGAACACTGAAGCTTTCTTT
TRBJ2-3	TRBD2	NA	TRBV6-5	CASKDLAGGSDTQYF	TGTGCCAGCAAAGATCTAGCGGGGGGATCAGATACGCAGTATTTT
TRBJ2-5	NA	NA	TRBV7-2	CASSRQGGPETQYF	TGTGCCAGCAGCCGTCAGGGGGGCCCAGAGACCCAGTACTTC
TRBJ2-3	NA	once	TRBV4-3	CASSQNLGGTDTQYF	TGCGCCAGCAGCCAAAACCTCGGGGGCACAGATACGCAGTATTTT
TRBJ1-2	NA	NA	TRBV11-2	CASSRTEFYGYTF	TGTGCCAGCAGCAGGACTGAATTCTATGGCTACACCTTC
TRBJ2-7	NA	NA	TRBV11-2	CASSLAMGAGEQYF	TGTGCCAGCAGCTTAGCAATGGGGGCGGGTGAGCAGTACTTC
TRBJ2-7	TRBD1	NA	TRBV28	CASSLDGTGVLYEQYF	TGTGCCAGCAGTCTTGACGGGACAGGGGTCTTGTACGAGCAGTACTTC